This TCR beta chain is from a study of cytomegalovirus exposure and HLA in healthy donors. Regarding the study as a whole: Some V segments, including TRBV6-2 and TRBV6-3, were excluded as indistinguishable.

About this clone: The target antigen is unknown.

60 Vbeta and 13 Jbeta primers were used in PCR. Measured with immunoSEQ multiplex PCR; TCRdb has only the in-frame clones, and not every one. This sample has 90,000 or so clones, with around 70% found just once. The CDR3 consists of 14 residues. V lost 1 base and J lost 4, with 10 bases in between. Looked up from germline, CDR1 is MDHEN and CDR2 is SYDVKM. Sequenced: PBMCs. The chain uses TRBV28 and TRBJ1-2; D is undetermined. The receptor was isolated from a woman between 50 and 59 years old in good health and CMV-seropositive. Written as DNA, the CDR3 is TGTGCCAGCAGTTTATTGGGCAGGTTCTATGGCTACACCTTC. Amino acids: CASSLLGRFYGYTF.